Listed here are 14 T cell receptor beta chains from one sample, sequenced in a study of blood T cell repertoires in COVID-19. Profiling relied on immunoSEQ multiplex PCR, and the TCRdb table lists in-frame clones only, not all of them. The sample lists around 300,000 clones; around nine tenths were seen once. The sequencing sample was made of PBMCs or T cells enriched from blood (not recorded which). These receptors were collected from a woman aged 55-69 years in a cohort exposed to, infected with or recovered from COVID-19 (not recorded which).

The rearrangement uses TRBV12-3 or TRBV12-4 and TRBJ1-2; D may be TRBD1 (6 bases). This CDR3 is 13 amino acids long. V was shortened by 6 bases and J by 7 bases, with 15 bases between the two germline ends. As DNA, the CDR3 is TGTGCCAGCAGCCTGAGGGGGGGTGGTGGCTACACCTTC. Amino acids: CASSLRGGGGYTF.

The chain recombines TRBV10-3 with TRBJ2-3; a possible D gene is TRBD2 (5 bases). This CDR3 has 13 residues. Germline lookup yields CDR1 ENHRY and CDR2 SYGVKD. Deletions cut 9 bases from V and 2 bases from J, with 12 bases between. CDR3 DNA: TGTGCCATTGCGGCGGAGGCCACAGATACGCAGTATTTT. This translates into CAIAAEATDTQYF.

The chain couples TRBV12-3 or TRBV12-4 to TRBJ1-4; no reliable D call. Trimming pared 8 bases from V and 0 bases from J, leaving 7 bases between. This CDR3 is built from 13 residues. The CDR3 nucleotides are TGTGCCAGCCGAGGGTCAACTAATGAAAAACTGTTTTTT. It translates to CASRGSTNEKLFF.

This clone was detected only a few times. The chain recombines TRBV10-3 with TRBJ1-2; 8 bases are shared with TRBD1. V was clipped by 0 bases and J by 5 bases; unmatched bases: 5. Germline CDR1 reads ENHRY; CDR2 reads SYGVKD. This CDR3 has 15 amino acids. The CDR3 is CAISESAGGNYGYTF. As DNA, the CDR3 is TGTGCCATCAGTGAGTCGGCAGGGGGCAATTATGGCTACACCTTC.

The J gene is TRBJ1-5, the V gene TRBV3-1 (or the pseudogene TRBV3-2), with 11 bases lining up with TRBD1. The CDR3 spans 16 residues. The V gene end was trimmed by 2 bases and the J gene end by 6 bases; junction bases not matched to a gene: 6. CDR1 LGHDT and CDR2 YNNKEL come from the germline V gene (reference sequence). CDR3 nucleotides: TGTGCCAGCAGCCAATCAGGGACAGGGGGAGTTCAGCCCCAGCATTTT. This codes for CASSQSGTGGVQPQHF.

The J gene is TRBJ2-1, the V gene TRBV27, with D maybe TRBD1 (6 bases). The CDR3 covers 13 residues. Germline V lookup: CDR1 MNHEY, CDR2 SMNVEV (reference sequence). V was shortened by 3 bases and J by 4 bases, with 7 bases between the two germline ends. Written as DNA, the CDR3 is TGTGCCAGCAGTTTTGGACAGTACAATGAGCAGTTCTTC. It yields the protein CASSFGQYNEQFF.

This rearrangement joins TRBV12-3 or TRBV12-4 to TRBJ2-3; D possibly corresponds to TRBD2 (6 bases). Trimming removed 1 base from V and 4 bases from J, with 6 bases in between. The CDR3 is 13 residues long. The CDR3 spells CASSLGLADTQYF. The CDR3 coding sequence is TGTGCCAGCAGTTTAGGACTAGCAGATACGCAGTATTTT.

This chain uses TRBV30 with TRBJ1-5; D perhaps matches TRBD1 (5 bases). V lost 8 bases and J lost 3, with 14 bases in between. This CDR3 region has 13 residues. CDR1 is GTSNPN, CDR2 SVGIG, per germline (reference sequence). The CDR3 bases are TGTGCCCAAGCCCCAGGGCCCAATCAGCCCCAGCATTTT. It is translated as CAQAPGPNQPQHF.

The chain recombines TRBV27 with TRBJ1-1; D may be TRBD1 (6 bases). Trimming shortened V by 4 bases and J by 5 bases, and 17 bases separated the two germline ends. This CDR3 is built from 15 residues. Germline V gene lookup returns CDR1 MNHEY and CDR2 SMNVEV (reference sequence). The chain's CDR3 is CASSSDEDRRTEAFF. The CDR3, as DNA: TGTGCCAGCAGTTCAGACGAGGACAGAAGGACTGAAGCTTTCTTT.

This clone was seen more than once but under ten times. The chain's CDR3 is CASSPRDRISYGYTF. CDR3 DNA sequence: TGTGCCAGCAGCCCAAGGGACAGAATTTCCTATGGCTACACCTTC. V is TRBV6-5 and J is TRBJ1-2, with 7 bases identical to TRBD1. CDR3 size: 15 residues. Trimming at V came to 6 bases and at J to 4 bases, leaving 11 bases not matched to a gene. Per the germline V gene, CDR1 is MNHEY and CDR2 is SVGAGI.

The J gene is TRBJ1-3, the V gene TRBV19; D remains unclear. Trimming took off 5 bases at V and 0 bases at J, with 8 bases between the two ends. The CDR3 loop spans 14 amino acids. Germline V gene lookup returns CDR1 LNHDA and CDR2 SQIVND (reference sequence). Here the CDR3 reads CASSPRSSGNTIYF. The DNA for the CDR3 is TGTGCCAGTAGTCCCCGGTCCTCTGGAAACACCATATATTTT.

There are a few counts of this clone. The chain links TRBV2 to TRBJ1-4; no clear D gene. The V gene's germline CDR1 is SNHLY and CDR2 FYNNEI. With 7 bases removed from V and 6 bases from J, the gap between germline ends came to 6 bases. The CDR3 is 11 amino acids. As DNA, the CDR3 is TGTGCCAGCACAATTGATGAAAAACTGTTTTTT. Translating it yields CASTIDEKLFF.

The chain links TRBV19 to TRBJ1-1; D unclear. The CDR3 totals 14 residues. V was cut by 2 bases and J by 0 bases, with 7 bases left in between. Per germline, CDR1 LNHDA and CDR2 SQIVND (reference sequence). CDR3 sequence: CASSISVMNTEAFF. The CDR3 region has the DNA TGTGCCAGTAGTATATCAGTCATGAACACTGAAGCTTTCTTT.

The CDR3 loop reads CASSPTGTSGYNEQFF. The DNA for the CDR3 is TGCGCCAGCAGCCCGACCGGGACTAGCGGCTACAATGAGCAGTTCTTC. The chain combines TRBV4-1 with TRBJ2-1, with 11 bases fitting TRBD2. The CDR3 length is 16 residues. Germline CDR1 is MGHRA and CDR2 is YSYEKL. Trimming cost V 4 bases and J 3 bases; bases outside gene matches: 5.